The sample holds many counts of the clone carrying this T cell receptor (beta chain). The sample originates from a study of identical twins. Deletions cut 1 base from V and 5 bases from J, with 9 bases between. The CDR3 consists of 13 residues. Germline CDR1 reads SGHRS; CDR2 reads YFSETQ. TCRdb re-called the 5' RACE reads with MiXCR, one entry per CDR3 protein. The sample shows over 600,000 distinct CDR3 sequences, 21% of them seen only once. This same sample was also part of a study on T cells expressing NK-cell markers.

The sequenced sample was PBMCs. This TCR derives from a woman between 18 and 30 years old in good health. The chain is built from TRBV5-1 and TRBJ1-1; maybe TRBD1 (6 bases). In DNA, the CDR3 is TGCGCCAGCAGCTTGAGGGGGAGTACTGAAGCTTTCTTT. It codes for CASSLRGSTEAFF. The whole variable domain, filled in from reference TRBV5-1 and TRBJ1-1, reads KAGVTQTPRYLIKTRGQQVTLSCSPISGHRSVSWYQQTPGQGLQFLFEYFSETQRNKGNFPGRFSGRQFSNSRSEMNVSTLELGDSALYLCASSLRGSTEAFFGQGTRLTVV.